Listed below are T cell receptor beta chains from one sample, sequenced in a study of beta chain features in type 1 diabetes. This table comes from immunoSEQ multiplex PCR, and its TCRdb copy is limited to in-frame clones, with some not included. The sample shows under 800,000 clones, around 15% of them seen only once. Sequenced sample: naive CD4+ T cells from blood. Every receptor here comes from a young man in good health. The CDR3 runs from the conserved cysteine through the conserved F or W. D genes are given only for firm matches. Rows give clone size only sometimes, using once, few, many, or a class for an expanded clone.

.	.	TRBV5-4	TRBJ1-2	CASSPRTGLDGYTF	TGTGCCAGCAGCCCTCGAACAGGGTTGGATGGCTACACCTTC
.	TRBD1	TRBV5-1	TRBJ2-4	CASSITTGGKNIQYF	TGCGCCAGCAGCATAACCACAGGGGGCAAAAACATTCAGTACTTC
.	.	TRBV5-6	TRBJ1-2	CASSLVPGNYGYTF	TGTGCCAGCAGCTTGGTACCGGGTAACTATGGCTACACCTTC
few	.	TRBV18	TRBJ2-7	CASSPLGSEQYF	TGTGCCAGCTCACCCCTAGGTTCCGAGCAGTACTTC
.	.	TRBV4-1	TRBJ2-5	CASSGRGSGMETQYF	TGCGCCAGCAGCGGAAGAGGTTCGGGGATGGAGACCCAGTACTTC
.	.	TRBV5-1	TRBJ1-1	CASSLDMGRNTEAFF	TGCGCCAGCAGCTTGGATATGGGGCGGAACACTGAAGCTTTCTTT
.	.	TRBV30	TRBJ1-1	CAWMVRFEAFF	TGTGCCTGGATGGTAAGGTTTGAAGCTTTCTTT
.	.	TRBV7-2	TRBJ1-5	CASSLAGQPQHF	TGTGCCAGCAGCTTAGCCGGTCAGCCCCAGCATTTT
.	TRBD2	TRBV9	TRBJ2-1	CASSPQLSSGGARNEQFF	TGTGCCAGCAGCCCCCAATTAAGTAGCGGGGGGGCTCGGAATGAGCAGTTCTTC
.	TRBD1	TRBV7-9	TRBJ2-5	CASRLPFGTAKETQYF	TGTGCCAGCAGGCTCCCCTTCGGGACAGCGAAAGAGACCCAGTACTTC
.	.	TRBV5-1	TRBJ1-5	CASSLEQGNNQPQHF	TGCGCCAGCAGCTTGGAACAGGGAAACAATCAGCCCCAGCATTTT
few	.	TRBV6-6	TRBJ2-7	CASSYPGQRSEQYF	TGTGCCAGCAGTTACCCGGGGCAACGGTCCGAGCAGTACTTC
.	.	TRBV15	TRBJ2-7	CATSRDRDGSLLTNF	TGTGCCACCAGCAGAGATCGTGACGGATCTCTTCTAACTAACTTC
.	TRBD1	TRBV7-2	TRBJ1-6	CASSSPATGGNSPLHF	TGTGCCAGCAGCAGCCCCGCGACAGGGGGGAATTCACCCCTCCACTTT
.	.	TRBV6-1	TRBJ2-5	CASSEMGTQETQYF	TGTGCCAGCAGTGAAATGGGCACCCAAGAGACCCAGTACTTC
.	TRBD2	TRBV4-2	TRBJ2-3	CASSRGGPDTQYF	TGTGCCAGCAGCCGGGGAGGGCCAGATACGCAGTATTTT
.	.	TRBV9	TRBJ1-4	CASSVDPENEKLFF	TGTGCCAGCAGCGTAGATCCGGAAAATGAAAAACTGTTTTTT
.	.	TRBV7-2	TRBJ2-7	CASSTGMVTSYEQYF	TGTGCCAGCAGCACCGGGATGGTCACCTCCTACGAGCAGTACTTC
many	.	TRBV10-3	TRBJ1-1	CAISERELNTEAFF	TGTGCCATCAGTGAACGGGAATTGAACACTGAAGCTTTCTTT
.	TRBD2	TRBV11-3	TRBJ2-1	CASSLAGIGLAGNEQFF	TGTGCCAGCAGCCTCGCGGGGATAGGACTAGCAGGCAATGAGCAGTTCTTC
.	TRBD1	TRBV27	TRBJ1-4	CASSLYSGGTNEKLFF	TGTGCCAGCAGTCTATATTCAGGGGGAACTAATGAAAAACTGTTTTTT
.	.	TRBV7-9	TRBJ2-1	CASKFMGRLDEQFF	TGTGCCAGCAAGTTTATGGGGCGCTTAGATGAGCAGTTCTTC
.	.	TRBV11-1	TRBJ1-2	CASRAAGANYGYTF	TGTGCCAGCAGGGCCGCGGGGGCGAACTATGGCTACACCTTC
few	.	TRBV5-1	TRBJ2-5	CASSLDRGGQETQYF	TGCGCCAGCAGCTTGGATAGGGGCGGCCAAGAGACCCAGTACTTC
few	TRBD2	TRBV5-4	TRBJ2-1	CASSLPRLASYNEQFF	TGTGCCAGCAGCTTGCCGCGACTAGCCTCCTACAATGAGCAGTTCTTC
.	TRBD1	TRBV2	TRBJ1-2	CASSSDREYGYTF	TGTGCCAGCAGTTCGGACAGGGAGTATGGCTACACCTTC
.	.	TRBV2	TRBJ2-7	CASRGTYLSYEQYF	TGTGCCAGCAGGGGGACATACCTCTCCTACGAGCAGTACTTC
few	.	TRBV5-1	TRBJ2-5	CASSPGPLIETQYF	TGCGCCAGCAGCCCCGGCCCTTTGATAGAGACCCAGTACTTC
few	.	TRBV2	TRBJ2-7	CASREPSSSYEQYF	TGTGCCAGCAGGGAACCTTCCAGTTCCTACGAGCAGTACTTC
once	TRBD1	TRBV6-5	TRBJ2-7	CASSYSRRGYEQYF	TGTGCCAGCAGTTACTCGCGCAGGGGGTACGAGCAGTACTTC
.	TRBD2	TRBV5-1	TRBJ2-1	CASSFVPSGTFYNEQFF	TGCGCCAGCAGCTTCGTCCCTAGCGGGACTTTTTACAATGAGCAGTTCTTC
few	.	TRBV9	TRBJ2-3	CASSVQGGQGTDTQYF	TGTGCCAGCAGCGTCCAGGGGGGGCAGGGCACAGATACGCAGTATTTT
few	TRBD2	TRBV19	TRBJ2-1	CASSIAPLAGGYNEQFF	TGTGCCAGTAGTATAGCCCCTCTAGCGGGAGGGTACAATGAGCAGTTCTTC
.	.	TRBV27	TRBJ2-6	CASRLSGANVLTF	TGTGCCAGTCGCCTTTCTGGGGCCAACGTCCTGACTTTC
.	TRBD1	TRBV7-2	TRBJ2-7	CASSLGGTGAFYEQYF	TGTGCCAGCAGCTTAGGCGGGACAGGGGCATTTTACGAGCAGTACTTC
.	TRBD1	TRBV28	TRBJ1-2	CASSGQVGYTF	TGTGCCAGCAGTGGACAGGTTGGGTACACCTTC
many	.	TRBV7-2	TRBJ2-5	CASTIPVSETQYF	TGTGCCAGCACCATCCCGGTTTCCGAGACCCAGTACTTC
.	.	TRBV4-3	TRBJ1-1	CASSQGGHTEAFF	TGCGCCAGCAGCCAAGGTGGACACACTGAAGCTTTCTTT
.	TRBD1	TRBV9	TRBJ2-5	CASSVVGGTGSQETQYF	TGTGCCAGCAGCGTAGTCGGCGGGACAGGGTCGCAAGAGACCCAGTACTTC